This record covers a single TCR beta chain. No cognate antigen has been identified for it. Per-base quality was not reported, and no clone a single base away is much larger than it. The CDR3 measures 16 amino acids from cysteine to phenylalanine. Only the CDR3 region is kept as DNA, spanning 48 bases read in frame from base 1. CDR1 KGHSY and CDR2 FQNENV are derived from the germline V gene. At the junction V is shortened by 0 bases and J by 1 base, with 12 bases in between. The data are from a study of identical twins (dated by TCRdb to the mid-2010s). With respect to the entire study: To test whether fetal clonotypes persist, this study deep-sequenced TCR alpha and beta repertoires from monozygotic twins, from unrelated adults of various ages, and from cord blood. Replicate twin experiments were performed at different times using different library preparation protocols to rule out contamination.

Every donor in the study was a healthy Caucasian. To prepare the library, 5' RACE was applied. Sequencing instrument: Illumina HiSeq 2000. Template switching added a universal primer binding site, and the final cDNA carried a unique molecular identifier that allowed TCR cDNA molecules to be counted accurately. Specific primers in the conserved constant-segment region were used to synthesize first-strand cDNA for the TCR alpha and beta chains. To control for contamination, every cDNA library carried two barcodes: a SMART-Mk sample barcode plus Illumina barcodes. Two successive PCR steps introduced TruSeq adapter sequences along with Illumina sample barcodes. TCR alpha and beta cDNA libraries were sequenced on the Illumina HiSeq platform with custom primers. In the authors' own workflow: Raw reads were processed with MiGEC to extract unique molecular identifiers, and MiXCR was used to determine CDR3 positions. Recombination models were inferred per individual with the repgenHMM and IGoR tools using an EM algorithm. The tcR package in R was used for shared clonotype analysis, with sharing normalized by the product of cloneset sizes. To study raw recombination free of thymic and clonal selection effects, out-of-frame nonproductive sequences were analyzed. TCRdb itself trimmed the public reads at Q25 with fastp, ran MiXCR and retained productive beta chains. Duplicate CDR3 protein sequences are folded into a single record with the most common DNA and genes. None of the V and J calls come from the authors' own analysis; TCRdb made them. For this sample there are 1.5 million to 2 million distinct CDR3 sequences; 25% to 35% appear just once. The top ten hold about 0.27% of the sample.

What the authors observed across the whole study: In beta out-of-frame sequences, excess twin sharing was weaker, because having fewer shared sequences lowered the signal-to-noise ratio. Abundant cord blood beta clonotypes carried fewer insertions; young adult naive repertoires showed a weaker similar trend, while memory repertoires showed none. Invariant T cells such as MAIT and iNKT could partly confound zero-insertion analyses, though diverse VJ usage argued against this for most clonotypes. Because the same donors could not be followed over many years, the conclusions depended on cross-sectional statistical analysis. In monozygotic twins, recombination models systematically underestimated out-of-frame TCR alpha sharing, but the models matched the sharing seen between unrelated individuals. Compared with coincidental sharing between unrelated individuals, out-of-frame TCR alpha sequences shared between twins showed an excess of sequences with low generation probability.

This receptor was obtained from a newborn girl in good health. Sample: cord blood. The chain is made from TRBV16 and TRBJ1-2; the D gene is unclear. The DNA sequence follows: TGTGCCAGCAGCCAATCTCGGTCAGGCCTTAACTATGGCTACACCTTC. It encodes CASSQSRSGLNYGYTF.